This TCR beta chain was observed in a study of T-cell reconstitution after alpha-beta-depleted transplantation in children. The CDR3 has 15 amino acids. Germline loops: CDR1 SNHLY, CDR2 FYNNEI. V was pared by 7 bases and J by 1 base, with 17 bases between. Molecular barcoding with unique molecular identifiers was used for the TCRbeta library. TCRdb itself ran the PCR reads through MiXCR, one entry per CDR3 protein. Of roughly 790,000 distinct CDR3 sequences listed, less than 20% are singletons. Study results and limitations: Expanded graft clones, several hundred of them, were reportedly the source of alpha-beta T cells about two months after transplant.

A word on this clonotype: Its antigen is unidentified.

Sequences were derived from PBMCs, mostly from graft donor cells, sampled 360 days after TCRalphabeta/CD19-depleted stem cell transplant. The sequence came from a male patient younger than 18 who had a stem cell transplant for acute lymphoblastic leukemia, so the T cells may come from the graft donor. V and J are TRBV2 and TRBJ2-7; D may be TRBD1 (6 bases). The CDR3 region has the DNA TGTGCCAGCATCTCTGCAAGGGACAATTCCTACGAGCAGTACTTC. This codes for CASISARDNSYEQYF. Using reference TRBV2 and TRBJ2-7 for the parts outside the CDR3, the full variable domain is EPEVTQTPSHQVTQMGQEVILRCVPISNHLYFYWYRQILGQKVEFLVSFYNNEISEKSEIFDDQFSVERPDGSNFTLKIRSTKLEDSAMYFCASISARDNSYEQYFGPGTRLTVT.